The 2 T cell receptor beta chains below all came from one sample that was sequenced in a study of OX40 agonist ivuxolimab in advanced cancers. Sequencing was performed with immunoSEQ multiplex PCR; in TCRdb, only in-frame clones are kept and a portion is missing. This table holds about 77,000 clones, around 87% found once. The sequencing here drew on CD4+ or CD8+ T cells sorted from blood, taken in a trial of the OX40 agonist ivuxolimab. The receptors stem from an adult with an advanced solid tumor such as melanoma, head and neck, liver or kidney cancer.

The rearrangement joins TRBV6-6 to TRBJ1-5; D is perhaps TRBD1 (5 bases). CDR1 and CDR2 (germline): MNHNY, SVGAGI (reference sequence). Trimming took 5 bases from V and 4 from J, leaving 12 bases between them. CDR3 length equals 14 residues. The CDR3 region has the DNA TGTGCCAGCAGTGACGGCAGGGAGAATCAGCCCCAGCATTTT. Protein: CASSDGRENQPQHF.

The chain combines TRBV29-1 with TRBJ2-3; TRBD1 agrees at 7 bases. V lost 5 bases to trimming and J lost 4 bases; unmatched junction nucleotides: 12. Germline V gene data show CDR1 as SQVTM and CDR2 as ANQGSEA. The CDR3 is made up of 15 amino acids. CDR3 amino acids: CSVLPGRGPADTQYF. The CDR3 coding sequence is TGCAGCGTTCTCCCAGGAAGGGGGCCCGCAGATACGCAGTATTTT.